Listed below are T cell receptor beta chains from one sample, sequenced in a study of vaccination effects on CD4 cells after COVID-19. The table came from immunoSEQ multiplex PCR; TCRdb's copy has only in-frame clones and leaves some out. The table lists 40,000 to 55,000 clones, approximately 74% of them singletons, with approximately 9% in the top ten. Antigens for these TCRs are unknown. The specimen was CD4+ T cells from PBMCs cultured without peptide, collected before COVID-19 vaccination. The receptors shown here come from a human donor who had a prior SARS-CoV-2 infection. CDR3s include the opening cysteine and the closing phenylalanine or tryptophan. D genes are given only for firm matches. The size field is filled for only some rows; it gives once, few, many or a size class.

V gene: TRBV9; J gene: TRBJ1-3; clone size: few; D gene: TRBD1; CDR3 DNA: TGTGCCAGCAGCCCTAGTGGGCAGGGGGCTGGAAACACCATATATTTT; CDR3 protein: CASSPSGQGAGNTIYF
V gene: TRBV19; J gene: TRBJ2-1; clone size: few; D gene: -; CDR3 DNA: TGTGCCACCTACGGGCCACCCCAGTTCTTC; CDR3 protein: CATYGPPQFF
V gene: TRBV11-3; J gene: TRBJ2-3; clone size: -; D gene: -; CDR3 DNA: TGTGCCAGCAGCTTCGGGACTAGCACAGATACGCAGTATTTT; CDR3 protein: CASSFGTSTDTQYF
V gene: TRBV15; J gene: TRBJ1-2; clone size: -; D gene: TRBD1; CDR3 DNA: TGTGCCACCAGCGAGGGACAGAACTATGGCTACACCTTC; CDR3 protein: CATSEGQNYGYTF
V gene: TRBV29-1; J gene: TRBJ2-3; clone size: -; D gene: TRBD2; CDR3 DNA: TGCAGCGTCGCGACTAGCGGGGACTTCGGGGATACGCAGTATTTT; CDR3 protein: CSVATSGDFGDTQYF
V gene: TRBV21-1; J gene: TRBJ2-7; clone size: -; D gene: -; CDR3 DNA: TGTGCCAGCAGCAAAGCGGCAGGGACGGGGAGCGGCACTTCCTACGAGCAGTACTTC; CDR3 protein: CASSKAAGTGSGTSYEQYF
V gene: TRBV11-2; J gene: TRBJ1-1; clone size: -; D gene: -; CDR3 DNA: TGTGCCAGCAGCCGAGGGTATCGAAAGAACACTGAAGCTTTCTTT; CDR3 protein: CASSRGYRKNTEAFF
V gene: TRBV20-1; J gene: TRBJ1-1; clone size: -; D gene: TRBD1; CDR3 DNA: TGCAGTGCTATGGACAGGGCTGAAGCTTTCTTT; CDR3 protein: CSAMDRAEAFF
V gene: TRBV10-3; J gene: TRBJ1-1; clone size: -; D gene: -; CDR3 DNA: TGTGCCATCGGGTCGGGGGTCGTAACTTTCTTT; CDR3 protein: CAIGSGVVTFF
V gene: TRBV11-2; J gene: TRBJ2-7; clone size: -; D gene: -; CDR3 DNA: TGTGCCAGCAGCTTGTCTCCCGAGAGGGCCCGCGAGCAGTACTTC; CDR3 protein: CASSLSPERAREQYF
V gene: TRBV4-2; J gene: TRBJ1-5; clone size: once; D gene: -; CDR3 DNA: TGTGCCAGCAGCCAAGATCGTGTTCAGCCCCAGCATTTT; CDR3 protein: CASSQDRVQPQHF
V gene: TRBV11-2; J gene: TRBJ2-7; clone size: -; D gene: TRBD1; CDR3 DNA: TGTGCCAGCAGCTTATACAGGGGAATAGGGTACGAGCAGTACTTC; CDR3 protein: CASSLYRGIGYEQYF
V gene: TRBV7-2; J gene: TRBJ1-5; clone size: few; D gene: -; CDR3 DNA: TGTGCCAGCAGCTTCGTTACCAGGGGTGGCCAGCCCCAGCATTTT; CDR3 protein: CASSFVTRGGQPQHF
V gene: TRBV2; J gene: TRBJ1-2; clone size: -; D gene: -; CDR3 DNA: TGTGCCACCGAAGTGCCGGGGGTCTCGGGTGGCTACACCTTC; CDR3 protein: CATEVPGVSGGYTF
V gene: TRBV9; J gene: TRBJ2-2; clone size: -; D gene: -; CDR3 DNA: TGTGCCAGCAGCTCCTGGGTGGGCCCCGGGGAGCTGTTTTTT; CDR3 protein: CASSSWVGPGELFF
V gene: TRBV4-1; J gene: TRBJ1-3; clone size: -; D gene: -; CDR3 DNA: TGCGCCAGCAGCCAAGCTTCGGCATCTGGAAACACCATATATTTT; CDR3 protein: CASSQASASGNTIYF
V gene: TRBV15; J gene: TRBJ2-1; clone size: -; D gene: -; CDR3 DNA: TGTGCCACCAGCAGAACTCTGGGACAGAGGGGGGACAATGAGCAGTTCTTC; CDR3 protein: CATSRTLGQRGDNEQFF
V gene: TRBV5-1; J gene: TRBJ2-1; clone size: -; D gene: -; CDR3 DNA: TGCGCCAGCAGCCGGCAGGGGCTAGCGGACTACAATGAGCAGTTCTTC; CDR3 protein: CASSRQGLADYNEQFF
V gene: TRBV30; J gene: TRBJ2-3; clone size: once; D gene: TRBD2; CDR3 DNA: TGTGCCTGGAGTAGCGGACTAGTGTTAGATACGCAGTATTTT; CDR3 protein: CAWSSGLVLDTQYF
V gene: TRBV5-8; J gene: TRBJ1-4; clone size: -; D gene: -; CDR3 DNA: TGTGCCAGCAGCTTGGGGGACACCCAGGGAGCCGAAAAACTGTTTTTT; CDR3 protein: CASSLGDTQGAEKLFF
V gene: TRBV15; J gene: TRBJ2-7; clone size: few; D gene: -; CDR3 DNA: TGTGCCACCAGCAGAGATTTTTCGGGGGAGCAGTACTTC; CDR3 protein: CATSRDFSGEQYF
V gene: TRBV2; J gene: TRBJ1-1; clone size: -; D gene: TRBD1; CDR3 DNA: TGTGCCAGCAGCCCGACAGGGATCACTGAAGCTTTCTTT; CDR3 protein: CASSPTGITEAFF
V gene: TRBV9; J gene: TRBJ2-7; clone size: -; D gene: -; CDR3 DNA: TGTGCCAGCAGCGTAGAGGGGTTGGGGGACGAGCAGTACTTC; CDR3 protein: CASSVEGLGDEQYF
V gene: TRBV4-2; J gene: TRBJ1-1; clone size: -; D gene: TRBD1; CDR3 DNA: TGTGCCAGCAGCCAAGAAGGGACAGGGGGGTCTGAAGCTTTCTTT; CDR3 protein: CASSQEGTGGSEAFF
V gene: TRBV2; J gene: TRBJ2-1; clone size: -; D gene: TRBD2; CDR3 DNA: TGTGCCAGCAGTTATAGTGGACTAGCGGGGGTGTACAATGAGCAGTTCTTC; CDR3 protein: CASSYSGLAGVYNEQFF
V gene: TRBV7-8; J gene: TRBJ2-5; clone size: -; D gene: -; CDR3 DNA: TGTGCCAGCAGCCGACATCGGGCCCACCAACGGGGGGAGACCCAGTACTTC; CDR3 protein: CASSRHRAHQRGETQYF
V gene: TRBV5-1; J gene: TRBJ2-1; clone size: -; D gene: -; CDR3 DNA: TGCGCCAGCAGCTTGGACAGACTCTCCTACAATGAGCAGTTCTTC; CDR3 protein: CASSLDRLSYNEQFF
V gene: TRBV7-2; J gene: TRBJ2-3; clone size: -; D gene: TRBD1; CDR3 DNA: TGTGCCAGCAGCTTCCGGGACAGGAGACTTCCAGATACGCAGTATTTT; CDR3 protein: CASSFRDRRLPDTQYF
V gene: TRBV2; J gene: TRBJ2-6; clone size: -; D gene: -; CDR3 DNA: TGTGCCAGCAGTGAATCGGAGGCTGGGGCCAACGTCCTGACTTTC; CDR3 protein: CASSESEAGANVLTF
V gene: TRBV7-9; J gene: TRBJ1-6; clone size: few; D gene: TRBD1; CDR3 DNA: TGTGCCAGCAGCTTCGGACAGGGGACTTCACCCCTCCACTTT; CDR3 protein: CASSFGQGTSPLHF
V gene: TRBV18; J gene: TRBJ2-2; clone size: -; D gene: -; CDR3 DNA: TGTGCCAGCTCACCGACCCGACTCGCAGGGGCCGGGGAGCTGTTTTTT; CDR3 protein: CASSPTRLAGAGELFF
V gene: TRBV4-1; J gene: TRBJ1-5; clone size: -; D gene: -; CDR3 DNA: TGCGCCAGCAGCCTGGTATTTGGGTCCAATCAGCCCCAGCATTTT; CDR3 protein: CASSLVFGSNQPQHF
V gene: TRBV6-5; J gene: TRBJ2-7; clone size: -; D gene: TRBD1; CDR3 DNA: TGTGCCAGCAGGCGACAGGGGACCGGGGCCTACGAGCAGTACTTC; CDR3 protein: CASRRQGTGAYEQYF
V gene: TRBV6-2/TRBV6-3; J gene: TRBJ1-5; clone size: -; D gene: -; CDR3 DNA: TGTGCCAGCAGTTTTCGCCGCGTGGGGGGGCAGATTAGCAATCAGCCCCAGCATTTT; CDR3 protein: CASSFRRVGGQISNQPQHF
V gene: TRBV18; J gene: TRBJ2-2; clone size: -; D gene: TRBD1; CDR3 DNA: TGTGCCAGCTCAAGGCCGGGACAGGGGGCTACCGGGGAGCTGTTTTTT; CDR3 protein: CASSRPGQGATGELFF
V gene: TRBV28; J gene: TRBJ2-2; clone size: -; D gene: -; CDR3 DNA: TGTGCCAGCAGTTTAAGGACAGCCCACGGGGAGCTGTTTTTT; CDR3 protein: CASSLRTAHGELFF
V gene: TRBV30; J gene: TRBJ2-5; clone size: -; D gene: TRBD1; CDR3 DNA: TGTGCCTGGAGTGCTCGGGACAGGGGGAGAAAAGAGACCCAGTACTTC; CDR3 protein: CAWSARDRGRKETQYF
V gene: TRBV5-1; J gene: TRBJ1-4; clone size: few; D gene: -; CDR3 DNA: TGCGCCAGCAGCTTGAGCGCCCTACTGGGGGAAAAACTGTTTTTT; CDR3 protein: CASSLSALLGEKLFF
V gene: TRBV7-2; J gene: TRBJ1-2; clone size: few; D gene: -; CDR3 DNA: TGTGCCAGCAGCTTAGGAGCCGTCTATGGCTACACCTTC; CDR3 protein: CASSLGAVYGYTF
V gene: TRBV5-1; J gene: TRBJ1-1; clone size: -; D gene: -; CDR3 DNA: TGCGCCAGCAGCCCCGACAAGAACACTGAAGCTTTCTTT; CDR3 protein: CASSPDKNTEAFF
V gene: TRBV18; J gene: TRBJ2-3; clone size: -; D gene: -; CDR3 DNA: TGTGCCAGCTCACCACCGACGCGAGCAGATACGCAGTATTTT; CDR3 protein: CASSPPTRADTQYF
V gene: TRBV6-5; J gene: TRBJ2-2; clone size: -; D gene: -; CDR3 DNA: TGTGCCAGCAGCCGAGGATATGGAAACCACGGGGAGCTGTTTTTT; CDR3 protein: CASSRGYGNHGELFF
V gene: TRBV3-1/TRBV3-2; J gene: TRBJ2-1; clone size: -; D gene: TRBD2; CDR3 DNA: TGTGCCAGCAGCCGGATGACTAGCGGGATTGGGGAGCAGTTCTTC; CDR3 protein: CASSRMTSGIGEQFF
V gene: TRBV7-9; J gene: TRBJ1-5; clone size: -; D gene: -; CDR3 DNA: TGTGCCAGCAGTCCGGAAGGTGGCCAGCCCCAGCATTTT; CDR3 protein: CASSPEGGQPQHF
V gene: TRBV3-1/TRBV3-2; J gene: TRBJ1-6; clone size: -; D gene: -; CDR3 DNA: TGTGCCAGCAGCCGGGACGTTTCACCCCTCCACTTT; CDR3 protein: CASSRDVSPLHF
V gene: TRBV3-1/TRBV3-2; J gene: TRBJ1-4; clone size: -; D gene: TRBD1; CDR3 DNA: TGTGCCAGCAGCCCCAGGGGGACTAATGAAAAACTGTTTTTT; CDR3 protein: CASSPRGTNEKLFF
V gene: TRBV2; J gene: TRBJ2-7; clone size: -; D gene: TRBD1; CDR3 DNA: TGTGCCAGCGGGACAGGGTTTTCCGAGCAGTACTTC; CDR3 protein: CASGTGFSEQYF
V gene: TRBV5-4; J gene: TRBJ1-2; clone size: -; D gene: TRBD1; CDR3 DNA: TGTGCCAGCAGCCGCGGACAGGATTTCTATGGCTACACCTTC; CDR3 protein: CASSRGQDFYGYTF
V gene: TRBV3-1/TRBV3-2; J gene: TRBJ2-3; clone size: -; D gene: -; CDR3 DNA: TGTGCCAGCAGCCCCGACCTACAGGGAGCGCAGTATTTT; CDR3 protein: CASSPDLQGAQYF
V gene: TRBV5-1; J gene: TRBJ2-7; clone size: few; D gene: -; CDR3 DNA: TGCGCCAGCAGCTTGTCGGCGGGATCCTACGAGCAGTACTTC; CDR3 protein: CASSLSAGSYEQYF
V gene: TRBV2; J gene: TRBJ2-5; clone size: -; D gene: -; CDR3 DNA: TGTGCCAGCAGTGAAGACGGACTCCGGACTTATACTGAGACCCAGTACTTC; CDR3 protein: CASSEDGLRTYTETQYF
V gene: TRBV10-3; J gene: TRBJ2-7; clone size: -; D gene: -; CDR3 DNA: TGTGCCATCAGTGAGGGGAGTTTTGGCCTCGGTTACGAGCAGTACTTC; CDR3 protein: CAISEGSFGLGYEQYF
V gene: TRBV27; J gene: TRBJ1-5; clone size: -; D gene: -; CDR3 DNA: TGTGCCAGCAGTTCCCGGGACAGCAATCAGCCCCAGCATTTT; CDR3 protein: CASSSRDSNQPQHF
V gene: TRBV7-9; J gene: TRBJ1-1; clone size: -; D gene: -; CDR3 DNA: TGTGCCAGCAGCCCCAGACCGGGACGTATGAACACTGAAGCTTTCTTT; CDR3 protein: CASSPRPGRMNTEAFF